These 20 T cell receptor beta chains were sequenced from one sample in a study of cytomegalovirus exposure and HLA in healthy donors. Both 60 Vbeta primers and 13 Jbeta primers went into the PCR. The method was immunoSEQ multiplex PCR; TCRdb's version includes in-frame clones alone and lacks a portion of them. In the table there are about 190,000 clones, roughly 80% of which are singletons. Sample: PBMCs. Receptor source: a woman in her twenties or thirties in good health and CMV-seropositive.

The CDR3 region has the DNA TGCGCCAGCAGCCCGGGCTGGGGGCCGCCTGGAAACACCATATATTTT. Residues: CASSPGWGPPGNTIYF. The chain uses TRBV5-1 and TRBJ1-3; D is perhaps TRBD1 (6 bases). The ends were cut back, 4 bases at V and 2 bases at J, with 16 bases in the middle. The CDR3 totals 16 residues. Germline loops: CDR1 SGHRS, CDR2 YFSETQ. Together with reference TRBV5-1 and TRBJ1-3, the CDR3 gives the full variable domain: KAGVTQTPRYLIKTRGQQVTLSCSPISGHRSVSWYQQTPGQGLQFLFEYFSETQRNKGNFPGRFSGRQFSNSRSEMNVSTLELGDSALYLCASSPGWGPPGNTIYFGEGSWLTVV.

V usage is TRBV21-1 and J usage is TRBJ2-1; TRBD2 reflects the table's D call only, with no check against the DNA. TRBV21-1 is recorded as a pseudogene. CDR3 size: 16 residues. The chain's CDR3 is CASSPAGGVTYNEQFF. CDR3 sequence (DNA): TGTGCCAGCAGCCCAGCGGGGGGTGTCACCTACAATGAGCAGTTCTTC.

CDR3 sequence (DNA): TGTGCCAGCAGACGCTCCCTTGGCGACAGCCGATCCTACGAGCAGTACTTC. The encoded protein is CASRRSLGDSRSYEQYF. The J gene is TRBJ2-7, the V gene TRBV28; D is possibly TRBD1 (5 bases). V was shortened by 6 bases and J by 1 base, with 22 bases between the two germline ends. The CDR3 has 17 residues. The germline V gene encodes CDR1 MDHEN and CDR2 SYDVKM. Together with reference TRBV28 and TRBJ2-7, the CDR3 gives the full variable domain: DVKVTQSSRYLVKRTGEKVFLECVQDMDHENMFWYRQDPGLGLRLIYFSYDVKMKEKGDIPEGYSVSREKKERFSLILESASTNQTSMYLCASRRSLGDSRSYEQYFGPGTRLTVT.

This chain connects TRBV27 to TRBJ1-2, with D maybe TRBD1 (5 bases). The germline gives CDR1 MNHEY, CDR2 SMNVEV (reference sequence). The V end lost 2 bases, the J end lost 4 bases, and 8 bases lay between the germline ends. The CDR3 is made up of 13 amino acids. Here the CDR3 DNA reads TGTGCCAGCAGTTTAGGGGGGAGCTATGGCTACACCTTC. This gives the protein CASSLGGSYGYTF.

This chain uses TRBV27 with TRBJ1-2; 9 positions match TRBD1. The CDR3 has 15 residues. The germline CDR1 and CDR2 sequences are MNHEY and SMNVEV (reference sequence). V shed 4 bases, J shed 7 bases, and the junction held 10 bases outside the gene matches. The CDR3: CASSSPDRGPPGYTF. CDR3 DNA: TGTGCCAGCAGTTCCCCGGACAGGGGCCCTCCTGGCTACACCTTC.

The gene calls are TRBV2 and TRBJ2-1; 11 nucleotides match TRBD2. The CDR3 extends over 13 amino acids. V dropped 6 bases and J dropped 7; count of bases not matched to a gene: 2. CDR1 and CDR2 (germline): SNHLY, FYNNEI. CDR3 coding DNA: TGTGCCAGCAGGGGACTAGCGGATAATGAGCAGTTCTTC. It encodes CASRGLADNEQFF.

CDR3 residues: CASRTGGETEAFF. CDR3 DNA sequence: TGTGCCAGTAGGACAGGGGGAGAGACTGAAGCTTTCTTT. The V call is TRBV19, the J call TRBJ1-1; 9 bases align to TRBD1. V shed 6 bases, J shed 5 bases, and the junction held 4 bases outside the gene matches. This CDR3 is built from 13 residues. Germline V gene sequence: CDR1 LNHDA, CDR2 SQIVND (reference sequence).

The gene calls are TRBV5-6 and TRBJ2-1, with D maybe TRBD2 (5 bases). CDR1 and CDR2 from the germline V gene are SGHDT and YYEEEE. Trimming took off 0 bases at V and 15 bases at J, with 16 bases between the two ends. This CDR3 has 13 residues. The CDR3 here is CASSLGEGARGFF. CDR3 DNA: TGTGCCAGCAGCTTGGGAGAGGGCGCCCGGGGGTTCTTC.

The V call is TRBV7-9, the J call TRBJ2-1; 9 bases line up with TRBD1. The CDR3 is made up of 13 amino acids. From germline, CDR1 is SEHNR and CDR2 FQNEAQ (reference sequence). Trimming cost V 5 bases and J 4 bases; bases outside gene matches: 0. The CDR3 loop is CASSGQGYNEQFF. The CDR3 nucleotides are TGTGCCAGCAGCGGACAGGGGTACAATGAGCAGTTCTTC.

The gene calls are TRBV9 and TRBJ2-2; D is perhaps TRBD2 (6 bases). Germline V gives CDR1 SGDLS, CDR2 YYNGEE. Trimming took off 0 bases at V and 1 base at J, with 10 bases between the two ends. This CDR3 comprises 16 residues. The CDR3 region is CASSVGGGRNTGELFF. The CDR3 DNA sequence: TGTGCCAGCAGCGTAGGAGGAGGGAGGAACACCGGGGAGCTGTTTTTT.

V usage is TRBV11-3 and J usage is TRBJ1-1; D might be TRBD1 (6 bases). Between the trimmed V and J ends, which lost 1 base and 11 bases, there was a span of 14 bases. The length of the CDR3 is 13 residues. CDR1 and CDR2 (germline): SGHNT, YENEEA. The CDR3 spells CASSLGEGGEAFF. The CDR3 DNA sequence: TGTGCCAGCAGCTTAGGAGAAGGGGGTGAGGCTTTCTTT.

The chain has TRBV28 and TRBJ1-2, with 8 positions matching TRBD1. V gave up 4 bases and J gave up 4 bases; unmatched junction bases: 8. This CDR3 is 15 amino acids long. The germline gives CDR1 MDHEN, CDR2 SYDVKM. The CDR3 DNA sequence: TGTGCCAGCAGTTCATACCCCGGACAGGGCTATGGCTACACCTTC. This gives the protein CASSSYPGQGYGYTF.

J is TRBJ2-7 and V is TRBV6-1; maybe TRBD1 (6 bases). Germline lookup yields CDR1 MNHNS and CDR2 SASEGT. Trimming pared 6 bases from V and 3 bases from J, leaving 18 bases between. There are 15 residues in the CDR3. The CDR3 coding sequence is TGTGCCAGCAGGACAGGCGTTCTCTACTACTACGAGCAGTACTTC. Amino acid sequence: CASRTGVLYYYEQYF.

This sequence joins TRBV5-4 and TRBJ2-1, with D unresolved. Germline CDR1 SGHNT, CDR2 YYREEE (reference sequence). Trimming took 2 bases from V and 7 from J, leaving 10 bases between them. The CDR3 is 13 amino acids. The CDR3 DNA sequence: TGTGCCAGCAGCTTAGAGATTTCAAATGAGCAGTTCTTC. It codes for CASSLEISNEQFF.

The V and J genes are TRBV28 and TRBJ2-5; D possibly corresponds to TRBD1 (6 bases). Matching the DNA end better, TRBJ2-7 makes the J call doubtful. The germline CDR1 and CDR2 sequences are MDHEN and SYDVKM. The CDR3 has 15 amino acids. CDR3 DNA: TGTGCCAGCAGTTTGCTCGTAGGGGCAGGGGACGAGCAGTACTTC. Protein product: CASSLLVGAGDEQYF.

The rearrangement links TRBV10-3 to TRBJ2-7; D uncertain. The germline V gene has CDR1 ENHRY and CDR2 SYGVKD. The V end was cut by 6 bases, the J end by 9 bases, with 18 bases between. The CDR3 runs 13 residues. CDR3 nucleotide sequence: TGTGCCATCAGACAATCTAACTACGAGTGGCAGTACTTC. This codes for CAIRQSNYEWQYF.

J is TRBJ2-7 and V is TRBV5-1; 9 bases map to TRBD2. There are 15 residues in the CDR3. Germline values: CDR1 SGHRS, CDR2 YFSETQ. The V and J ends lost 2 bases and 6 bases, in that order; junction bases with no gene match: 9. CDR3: CASSFNSGSKGEQYF. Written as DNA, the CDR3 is TGCGCCAGCAGCTTTAATAGCGGGAGCAAAGGCGAGCAGTACTTC.

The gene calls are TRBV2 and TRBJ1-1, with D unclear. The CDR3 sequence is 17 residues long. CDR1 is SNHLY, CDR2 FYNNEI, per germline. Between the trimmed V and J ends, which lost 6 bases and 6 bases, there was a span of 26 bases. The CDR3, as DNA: TGTGCCAGCAGCCGAGTGGAGCGGTGGCGGAGGGTCGCTGAAGCTTTCTTT. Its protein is CASSRVERWRRVAEAFF. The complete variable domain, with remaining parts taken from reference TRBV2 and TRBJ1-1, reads EPEVTQTPSHQVTQMGQEVILRCVPISNHLYFYWYRQILGQKVEFLVSFYNNEISEKSEIFDDQFSVERPDGSNFTLKIRSTKLEDSAMYFCASSRVERWRRVAEAFFGQGTRLTVV.

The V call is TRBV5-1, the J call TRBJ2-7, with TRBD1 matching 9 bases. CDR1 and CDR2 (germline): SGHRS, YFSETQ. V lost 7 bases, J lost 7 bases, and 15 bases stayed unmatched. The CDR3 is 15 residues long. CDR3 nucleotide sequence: TGCGCCAGCGGACAAAGGGGGACAGGGCCTCAAGAGCAGTACTTC. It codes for CASGQRGTGPQEQYF.

DNA of the CDR3: TGCGCCAGCAGCTTGGCCGGGTCTTTTCGAGAGACCCAGTACTTC. This translates into CASSLAGSFRETQYF. J is TRBJ2-5 and V is TRBV5-1; D is ambiguous. Germline V gene data show CDR1 as SGHRS and CDR2 as YFSETQ. V lost 0 bases and J lost 4, with 13 bases in between. This CDR3 contains 15 residues.